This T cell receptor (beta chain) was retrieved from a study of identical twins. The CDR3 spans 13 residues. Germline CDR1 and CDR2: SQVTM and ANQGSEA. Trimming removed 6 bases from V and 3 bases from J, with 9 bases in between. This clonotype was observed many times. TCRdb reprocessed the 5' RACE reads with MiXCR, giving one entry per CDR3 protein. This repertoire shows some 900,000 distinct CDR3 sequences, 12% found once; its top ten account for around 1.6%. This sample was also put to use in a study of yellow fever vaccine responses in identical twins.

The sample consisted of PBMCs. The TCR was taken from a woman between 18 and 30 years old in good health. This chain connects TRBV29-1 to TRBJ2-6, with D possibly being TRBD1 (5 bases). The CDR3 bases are TGCAGCGTCAGGGTTGGTGGGGCCAACGTCCTGACTTTC. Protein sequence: CSVRVGGANVLTF.